The T cell receptor beta chain described here comes from a study of blood T cell repertoires in COVID-19. At the level of the study: PBMCs, B-cell-depleted T cells, or T cells provided the cDNA or gDNA that made up the material.

Under the authors' procedure: By means of reference gene primer amplification, nucleated cell counts were estimated. Sequencing used immunoSEQ multiplex PCR; TCRdb keeps in-frame clones, though not all of them. Clone size and V and J calls were adopted from that table, with D and trimming inferred from the DNA. The sample comprises 280,000 or so clones, 85% of which are singletons, and 2% to 3% rests with the top ten. CDR1 is SEHNR, CDR2 FQNEAQ, per germline (reference sequence). Trimming pared 0 bases from V and 10 bases from J, leaving 19 bases between. The CDR3 runs to 17 residues. This clone has a handful of counts. The study recruited people aged roughly 18 to 95 years across around 24 US areas. Cohorts were assigned according to the clinical history that participants reported.

This sequence was found in a woman aged 50 to 65 who had recovered from COVID-19. Sequencing input: PBMCs or T cells enriched from blood (not recorded which). The genes are TRBV7-9 and TRBJ1-6; possibly TRBD1 for D (5 bases). The CDR3, as DNA: TGTGCCAGCAGCTTAGCTAAAGCCCGGGACGGGGGATCACCCCTCCACTTT. Its protein product is CASSLAKARDGGSPLHF. Full variable domain (outside the CDR3, taken from reference TRBV7-9 and TRBJ1-6): DTGVSQNPRHKITKRGQNVTFRCDPISEHNRLYWYRQTLGQGPEFLTYFQNEAQLEKSRLLSDRFSAERPKGSFSTLEIQRTEQGDSAMYLCASSLAKARDGGSPLHFGNGTRLTVT.